This section outlines one T cell receptor (beta chain) sequence together with its context. What it binds is not known. The CDR3 totals 15 residues. The V gene lost 1 base and the J gene lost 5 bases, with 14 bases spanning the gap. CDR1 is SEHNR, CDR2 FQNEAQ, per germline (reference sequence). The immunoSEQ assay was version 4, run in survey mode. Some clones are missing from TCRdb's copy, which holds only in-frame ones; the method was immunoSEQ multiplex PCR. The repertoire holds just under 20,000 clones, more than 75% seen once, with 6.8% in the top ten. Stimulation used about 9.5 ug/mL lysate from CMV-infected fibroblasts. CD4+ T cells upregulating both CD40 ligand and CD69 were sorted as responding cells. Donors had undetectable plasma HIV-1 RNA, under 50 copies/mL, for 4+ years. The data belong to a study of persistence of HIV-infected CD4 T cells.

The J gene is TRBJ1-2, the V gene TRBV7-9; D ambiguous. The input for sequencing was CD4+ T cells sorted from PBMCs after roughly 17-hour stimulation, taken from a patient who received antiretroviral therapy. This clonotype was obtained from an adult man with HIV who was CMV-seropositive. This CDR3 is CASSLDGRPLYGYTF. The CDR3 DNA reads as TGTGCCAGCAGCTTAGACGGCAGGCCACTTTATGGCTACACCTTC.